Listed below are T cell receptor beta chains from one sample, sequenced in a study of T cells in Graves' hyperthyroidism and ophthalmopathy. TCRdb passed the multiplex PCR reads through MiXCR, listing each CDR3 protein once. Seen here are about 400,000 distinct CDR3 sequences, 14% to 15% observed once, and the top ten hold about 30%. Sequences were obtained from blood. These receptors originate from a woman aged 30 to 39 with Graves' hyperthyroidism. Both conserved end residues are part of each CDR3. A D gene is named only where the DNA matches it firmly. Rows give clone size only sometimes, using once, few, many, or a class for an expanded clone.

abundance: NA; d_gene: NA; j_gene: TRBJ1-1; v_gene: TRBV4-1; CDR3nt: TGCGCCAGCAGCCAAGATGAACAGGGTGGCACTGAAGCTTTCTTT; CDR3aa: CASSQDEQGGTEAFF
abundance: NA; d_gene: TRBD1; j_gene: TRBJ1-6; v_gene: TRBV5-1; CDR3nt: TGCGCCAGCAGCGCCGACAGGGACTATAATTCACCCCTCCACTTT; CDR3aa: CASSADRDYNSPLHF
abundance: few; d_gene: TRBD1; j_gene: TRBJ2-6; v_gene: TRBV7-9; CDR3nt: TGTGCCAGCAGCTACGGGTTAGGGACAGGGGGCGCGGATGGGGCCAACGTCCTGACTTTC; CDR3aa: CASSYGLGTGGADGANVLTF
abundance: many; d_gene: TRBD1; j_gene: TRBJ2-1; v_gene: TRBV28; CDR3nt: TGTGCCAGCAGTTTAGCCCGGGACAGGTATGGTGAGCAGTTCTTC; CDR3aa: CASSLARDRYGEQFF
abundance: once; d_gene: TRBD1; j_gene: TRBJ1-4; v_gene: TRBV20-1; CDR3nt: TGCAGTGCTAGAGATTTGGGACAGGGGAGAACTAATGAAAAACTGTTTTTT; CDR3aa: CSARDLGQGRTNEKLFF
abundance: few; d_gene: TRBD1; j_gene: TRBJ2-1; v_gene: TRBV5-1; CDR3nt: TGCGCCAGCAGCACGACAGGGGGATCGTATGAGCAGTTCTTC; CDR3aa: CASSTTGGSYEQFF
abundance: NA; d_gene: TRBD1; j_gene: TRBJ2-7; v_gene: TRBV10-3; CDR3nt: TGTGCCACCCAAGGATCGGACAGGGGAAACGAGCAGTACTTC; CDR3aa: CATQGSDRGNEQYF
abundance: NA; d_gene: NA; j_gene: TRBJ1-3; v_gene: TRBV19; CDR3nt: TGTGCCAGTAGACAGGGAACCTCTGGAAACACCATATATTTT; CDR3aa: CASRQGTSGNTIYF
abundance: many; d_gene: NA; j_gene: TRBJ2-3; v_gene: TRBV28; CDR3nt: TGTGCCAGCAGTCTAAATAGAGCGACAGATACGCAGTATTTT; CDR3aa: CASSLNRATDTQYF
abundance: few; d_gene: NA; j_gene: TRBJ1-5; v_gene: TRBV28; CDR3nt: TGTGTCAGTCAGAAGTCAGGTCGGACTAATCAGCCCCAGCATTTT; CDR3aa: CVSQKSGRTNQPQHF
abundance: many; d_gene: NA; j_gene: TRBJ1-1; v_gene: TRBV6-1; CDR3nt: TGTGCCAGCAGTTTCCCGGGAGACGGAAAAGCTTTCTTT; CDR3aa: CASSFPGDGKAFF